Below, one T cell receptor (beta chain) is given with its context. The antigen remains undetermined. This sample was taken from a study of T cells in localized non-small cell lung cancer. Study-wide results and caveats: Measurement of T cell clonality placed uninvolved adjacent lung highest, above the level in tumor. Without multi-region sequencing, intratumor heterogeneity could not be excluded. Elevated circulating T cell density in blood was associated with longer overall survival. When the top 100 tumor clones were examined, a median around 50 of them also appeared in the adjacent lung, which was paired and uninvolved.

Assay: immunoSEQ multiplex PCR; the TCRdb copy retains only in-frame clones and omits some. The table includes about 21,000 clones, approximately 86% detected once. The TCR comes from a man aged 40-75 years with stage II squamous cell lung carcinoma. The source material was PBMCs, sampled before any cancer treatment.

CDR3 loop: CAISDGPGNTIYF. Written as DNA, the CDR3 is TGTGCCATCAGTGATGGTCCCGGAAACACCATATATTTT. V usage is TRBV10-3 and J usage is TRBJ1-3; D is ambiguous. Trimming cost V 3 bases and J 4 bases, with 7 bases left between them. The CDR3 is made up of 13 amino acids. Per the germline V gene, CDR1 is ENHRY and CDR2 is SYGVKD.